The clone carrying this T cell receptor beta chain was seen only once. The sample comes from a study of T cell changes during pregnancy in multiple sclerosis. V lost 2 bases and J 8 bases, leaving 18 bases between the germline ends. Germline V gene lookup returns CDR1 SGHAT and CDR2 FQNNGV. This CDR3 has 15 residues. The repertoire was sequenced with immunoSEQ multiplex PCR; TCRdb's copy has only in-frame clones and lacks some. The sample contains fewer than 65,000 clones, approximately 90% of which appear only once. This clonotype was sampled from a female donor with multiple sclerosis, enrolled in a pregnancy study. The V and J genes are TRBV11-2 and TRBJ1-2; TRBD1 might be the D (6 bases). Here the sequenced sample was CD4+ T cells from peripheral blood mononuclear cells, taken after pregnancy. The chain's CDR3 is CASSLTPVTGTGYTF. CDR3 sequence (DNA): TGTGCCAGCAGCTTAACCCCGGTAACAGGGACCGGCTACACCTTC. The full variable domain, completed using reference TRBV11-2 and TRBJ1-2, is EAGVAQSPRYKIIEKRQSVAFWCNPISGHATLYWYQQILGQGPKLLIQFQNNGVVDDSQLPKDRFSAERLKGVDSTLKIQPAKLEDSAVYLCASSLTPVTGTGYTFGSGTRLTVV.